This TCR beta chain was sequenced for a study of cytomegalovirus exposure and HLA in healthy donors. This clone came up once. The PCR used 60 Vbeta and 13 Jbeta primers. The assay was immunoSEQ multiplex PCR, and TCRdb's table has in-frame clones only and misses some. The data show about 200,000 clones, 70% to 80% seen once. The sequence derives from a man aged 25 to 40 in good health and CMV-seronegative. What was sequenced was PBMCs.

CDR3 nucleotide sequence: TGCGCCAGCAGCCAATGGGGACTAGCGGTTCCCGGGGAGCTGTTTTTT. It codes for CASSQWGLAVPGELFF. The chain carries TRBV4-1 and TRBJ2-2; 11 positions match TRBD2. Looked up from germline, CDR1 is MGHRA and CDR2 is YSYEKL. The CDR3 sequence is 16 residues long. V lost 2 bases to trimming and J lost 6 bases; unmatched junction nucleotides: 5.